Each of the 17 T cell receptor beta chains below was sequenced from the same sample in a study of T cells in narcolepsy (dated by TCRdb to 2017 to 2018). The method was the immunoSEQ multiplex PCR assay. This immuneACCESS table, as held by TCRdb, lists in-frame sequences with V and J called but not all clones. Of the missing ones, under half trace to an unresolved V gene in checked studies; the others have no known cause. The table for this sample lists 15,000 or so clones; around 70% of them were counted only once. The ten largest clones take up 11% to 15% of the sample. Sequencing input: CD45RA- memory CD8+ T cells from PBMCs. In light of the paper, this sample's cell subset or site label describes: memory T cells sorted ex vivo from peripheral blood. The receptors stem from a human donor with narcolepsy.

The chain is built from TRBV6-7 and TRBJ2-7; either TRBD1 or TRBD2 may supply D (6 bases each). TRBV6-7 is marked as an open reading frame, function uncertain. The CDR3 runs to 16 residues. Trimming pared 0 bases from V and 0 bases from J, leaving 12 bases between. CDR3 bases: TGTGCCAGCAGTTACTCGGAGGGGGTGGGCTCCTACGAGCAGTACTTC. Residues: CASSYSEGVGSYEQYF.

J is TRBJ1-1 and V is TRBV18; unclear D gene. The CDR3 sequence is 14 residues long. With 2 bases removed from V and 1 base from J, the gap between germline ends came to 8 bases. Germline assignment: CDR1 KGHSH and CDR2 LQKENI. The CDR3 DNA reads TGTGCCAGCTCACCAGCATCGGGGAACACTGAAGCTTTCTTT. This gives the protein CASSPASGNTEAFF.

This clone has only a few counts. The rearrangement uses TRBV4-1 and TRBJ1-1, with D possibly being TRBD1 (6 bases). This CDR3 is built from 15 residues. The V end lost 1 base, the J end lost 1 base, and 10 bases lay between the germline ends. The germline V gene encodes CDR1 MGHRA and CDR2 YSYEKL. The CDR3 here is CASSQAGHPNTEAFF. Here the CDR3 DNA reads TGCGCCAGCAGCCAAGCGGGACACCCGAACACTGAAGCTTTCTTT.

This clone has just one count. The gene calls are TRBV13 and TRBJ2-4, with a possible D match to TRBD2 (6 bases). V dropped 0 bases and J dropped 7 bases, with 13 bases sitting between them. The CDR3 is 15 amino acids. Germline-derived CDR1 and CDR2 are PRHDT and FYEKMQ (reference sequence). The CDR3 sequence is CASSLGQGGFNIQYF. In DNA form, the CDR3 reads TGTGCCAGCAGCTTAGGGCAGGGAGGATTCAACATTCAGTACTTC.

Notes on this clone: Other DNA sequences in this specimen translate into the identical CDR3. V is TRBV10-3 and J is TRBJ2-7; D uncertain. The CDR3 runs to 15 residues. V lost 11 bases and J 0 bases, leaving 20 bases between the germline ends. CDR1 ENHRY and CDR2 SYGVKD come from the germline V gene. The CDR3 DNA is TGTGCCGCCGATGACCCAGGAAAAAGCTCCTACGAGCAGTACTTC. This translates into CAADDPGKSSYEQYF.

The table lists this clone with a few counts. The genes are TRBV11-2 and TRBJ2-7; 7 nucleotides align to TRBD1. The CDR3 is 15 amino acids. CDR1 is SGHAT, CDR2 FQNNGV, per germline. V lost 0 bases, J lost 0 bases, and 2 bases stayed unmatched. CDR3 in amino acids: CASSLETGSSYEQYF. Here the CDR3 DNA reads TGTGCCAGCAGCTTAGAGACAGGGTCCTCCTACGAGCAGTACTTC.

This clone has a single count. The chain joins TRBV30 to TRBJ2-6; no firm D call. There are 14 residues in the CDR3. Trimming removed 2 bases at V and 2 bases at J, with 7 bases between. Germline V gene data show CDR1 as GTSNPN and CDR2 as SVGIG (reference sequence). The CDR3 nucleotides are TGTGCCTGGAGTCATCCCGCTGGGGCCAACGTCCTGACTTTC. Translating gives CAWSHPAGANVLTF.

V gene TRBV5-4 combines with J gene TRBJ2-2; D possibly uses TRBD1 or TRBD2 (5 bases each). Per the germline V gene, CDR1 is SGHNT and CDR2 is YYREEE (reference sequence). The CDR3 has 15 amino acids. V lost 2 bases to trimming and J lost 3 bases, with 11 bases between them. The CDR3 bases are TGTGCCAGCAGCTTCGGACTGGGGGACACCGGGGAGCTGTTTTTT. Translation: CASSFGLGDTGELFF.

V and J are TRBV6-5 and TRBJ2-5; D is possibly TRBD1 or TRBD2 (7 bases each). V lost 7 bases, J lost 2 bases, and 14 bases lay in between. CDR3 length: 14 amino acids. The germline V gene encodes CDR1 MNHEY and CDR2 SVGAGI. CDR3 sequence reads: CASTPGGGQETQYF. Here the CDR3 DNA reads TGTGCCAGCACCCCAGGGGGGGGGCAAGAGACCCAGTACTTC.

The chain recombines TRBV5-6 with TRBJ2-7; D gene ambiguous. V lost 0 bases and J lost 2, with 9 bases in between. Germline V gene data show CDR1 as SGHDT and CDR2 as YYEEEE. The CDR3 length is 14 residues. The CDR3 protein is CASSLGYSPYEQYF. CDR3 nucleotides: TGTGCCAGCAGCTTGGGCTACAGCCCCTACGAGCAGTACTTC.

The table lists this clone with a count of one. The J gene is TRBJ2-1, the V gene TRBV6-1, with TRBD2 matching over 9 bases. Losses at the gene ends were 1 base for V and 5 bases for J; bases not matched to a gene: 6. This CDR3 spans 16 amino acids. Germline V gene data show CDR1 as MNHNS and CDR2 as SASEGT. The CDR3 loop is CASSEGASGTNNEQFF. CDR3 nucleotide sequence: TGTGCCAGCAGTGAAGGGGCTAGCGGGACAAACAATGAGCAGTTCTTC.

V usage is TRBV6-1 and J usage is TRBJ2-1; D possibly uses TRBD1 or TRBD2 (5 bases each). V was pared by 4 bases and J by 4 bases, with 26 bases between. The germline V gene encodes CDR1 MNHNS and CDR2 SASEGT. This CDR3 has 19 amino acids. This chain's CDR3 is CASSGRGEDSDKGYNEQFF. The CDR3 DNA reads TGTGCCAGCAGTGGCCGGGGCGAGGACTCCGACAAAGGGTACAATGAGCAGTTCTTC.

The rearrangement uses TRBV9 and TRBJ2-5, with 7 positions matching TRBD2. V lost 4 bases, J lost 1 base, and 13 bases stayed unmatched. CDR1 is SGDLS and CDR2 is YYNGEE in the germline V gene. This CDR3 has 17 amino acids. CDR3 DNA sequence: TGTGCCAGCAGCTTCCCCGAAGGGGCGGGAGTCCAAGAGACCCAGTACTTC. Its translation: CASSFPEGAGVQETQYF.

This rearrangement joins TRBV19 to TRBJ1-1, with D hard to call. V shed 0 bases and J shed 3 bases, with 8 bases lying between them. This CDR3 comprises 14 residues. Looked up from germline, CDR1 is LNHDA and CDR2 is SQIVND (reference sequence). The CDR3 spells CASSIDISYTEAFF. The CDR3 region has the DNA TGTGCCAGTAGTATAGATATCAGCTACACTGAAGCTTTCTTT.

The sample holds a few counts of this clone. The chain joins TRBV19 to TRBJ1-1, with unresolved D. Germline CDR1 and CDR2: LNHDA and SQIVND (reference sequence). The CDR3 runs 13 residues. The V end was cut by 1 base, the J end by 3 bases, with 6 bases between. Here the CDR3 DNA reads TGTGCCAGTAGTATAGTACATGACACTGAAGCTTTCTTT. Translation gives CASSIVHDTEAFF.

V usage is TRBV9 and J usage is TRBJ2-2; 10 bases line up with TRBD1. The CDR3 loop spans 15 amino acids. The germline V gene encodes CDR1 SGDLS and CDR2 YYNGEE. The V and J ends lost 4 bases and 5 bases, in that order; junction bases with no gene match: 5. The chain's CDR3 is CASSSGDRGTGELFF. The CDR3 coding sequence is TGTGCCAGCAGCTCTGGGGACAGGGGAACCGGGGAGCTGTTTTTT.

The gene calls are TRBV6-1 and TRBJ2-7; possibly TRBD2 for D (6 bases). The V end lost 7 bases, the J end lost 0 bases, and 10 bases lay between the germline ends. The CDR3 sequence is 13 residues long. Germline V gives CDR1 MNHNS, CDR2 SASEGT. This CDR3 reads CASKYGSSYEQYF. CDR3 in DNA: TGTGCCAGCAAGTACGGGAGCTCCTACGAGCAGTACTTC.